These T cell receptor beta chains were read from a single sample in a study of cytomegalovirus exposure and HLA in healthy donors. Measured with immunoSEQ multiplex PCR; TCRdb has only the in-frame clones, and not every one. The table lists approximately 140,000 clones, roughly 78% of them singletons. Material: PBMCs. The receptors were gathered from a man aged 50 to 59 in good health and CMV-seropositive. Both conserved end residues are part of each CDR3. A D gene is named only where the DNA matches it firmly. The listing skips clone size in some rows; elsewhere it reads once, few, many or a size class.

>TRBJ2-7|TRBD1|TRBV5-1|once
CASSRPGQGRHEQYF
TGCGCCAGCAGCCGGCCGGGACAGGGACGTCACGAGCAGTACTTC
>TRBJ2-7|NA|TRBV29-1|NA
CSVEELGYEQYF
TGCAGCGTTGAGGAGTTGGGCTACGAGCAGTACTTC
>TRBJ2-3|TRBD2|TRBV18|NA
CASSPGGSQDTQYF
TGTGCCAGCTCACCAGGCGGGAGCCAAGATACGCAGTATTTT
>TRBJ1-2|TRBD1|TRBV19|few
CASTRDRINYGYTF
TGTGCCAGTACCCGGGACAGGATAAACTATGGCTACACCTTC
>TRBJ1-4|NA|TRBV27|NA
CASKRGRPGLGEKLFF
TGTGCCAGCAAAAGGGGGAGACCAGGTTTAGGTGAAAAACTGTTTTTT
>TRBJ2-1|TRBD2|TRBV10-3|NA
CAISEGTSSYNEQFF
TGTGCCATCAGTGAGGGGACTAGCTCCTACAATGAGCAGTTCTTC
>TRBJ1-2|TRBD1|TRBV2|NA
CASSLTGGNGYTF
TGTGCCAGCAGCTTAACAGGGGGCAATGGCTACACCTTC
>TRBJ1-1|TRBD1|TRBV27|few
CASRRDSLKAFF
TGTGCCAGCAGACGGGACAGTCTTAAAGCTTTCTTT
>TRBJ2-3|NA|TRBV7-6|NA
CASSWGLTDTQYF
TGTGCCAGCAGCTGGGGACTCACAGATACGCAGTATTTT
>TRBJ2-5|TRBD1|TRBV5-4|few
CASSLSRGRQETQYF
TGTGCCAGCAGCTTAAGCAGGGGGCGGCAAGAGACCCAGTACTTC
>TRBJ2-7|NA|TRBV27|once
CASSSTQIYEQYF
TGTGCCAGCAGTTCCACCCAGATCTACGAGCAGTACTTC
>TRBJ2-7|TRBD1|TRBV5-1|NA
CASSFTGGGYEQYF
TGCGCCAGCAGCTTTACAGGGGGCGGCTACGAGCAGTACTTC
>TRBJ2-7|TRBD1|TRBV19|NA
CASSIGTGGSAYEQYF
TGTGCCAGTAGTATAGGGACAGGGGGCAGCGCCTACGAGCAGTACTTC
>TRBJ1-2|NA|TRBV7-6|few
CASSLGALYGYTF
TGTGCCAGCAGCTTAGGGGCGCTTTATGGCTACACCTTC